This T cell receptor (beta chain) was sequenced in a study of Ad26.COV2.S vaccination and SARS-CoV-2 variants. Remarks on this clone: Its antigen is currently unknown. The same CDR3 arises from other DNA sequences in this sample as well.

Treatment of the sample: roughly 20 received Ad26.COV2.S at low or high dose, single or two shots; 5 received placebo; per-sample allocation not given. Collection of samples fell on day 63 after the first vaccine or placebo injection. An adult of 18-55 years in Boston served as donor. Ad26.COV2.S expressed prefusion-stabilized spike from the original Wuhan strain. Assay: immunoSEQ multiplex PCR; the TCRdb copy retains only in-frame clones and omits some. Altogether just under 250,000 clones are present, approximately 87% being singletons, with the ten largest covering around 11%. Study-level results: Total responses of T cells may have been underestimated by the analyses of TCR breadth and depth. Participants in the vaccine arm had higher spike-specific TCR breadth; placebo recipients had lower.

The sample consisted of peripheral blood, taken in a trial of Ad26.COV2.S vaccine versus placebo. The clonotype was recovered from a person aged 18 to 65 who received the Ad26.COV2.S COVID-19 vaccine or a placebo.

This chain's CDR3 is CASSIAENTEAFF. DNA of the CDR3: TGTGCCAGTAGTATAGCAGAGAACACTGAAGCTTTCTTT. The V and J genes are TRBV19 and TRBJ1-1; D not certain. The CDR3 spans 13 residues. V was cut by 1 base and J by 1 base, with 4 bases left in between. In germline, CDR1 is LNHDA, CDR2 SQIVND (reference sequence).